One sample yielded the 17 T cell receptor beta chains listed below, sequenced in a study of blood T cell repertoires in COVID-19. The assay was immunoSEQ multiplex PCR, and TCRdb's table has in-frame clones only and misses some. The table includes 150,000 or so clones, roughly 80% detected once. The sample was PBMCs or T cells enriched from blood (not recorded which). The receptors shown here come from a woman aged 40 to 50 with acute COVID-19.

The genes are TRBV14 and TRBJ2-3; tentatively, D is TRBD2 (6 bases). V was shortened by 0 bases and J by 1 base, with 11 bases between the two germline ends. The germline V gene has CDR1 SGHDN and CDR2 FVKESK. This CDR3 region has 16 residues. The CDR3 DNA follows: TGTGCCAGCAGCCAAGACGGGTCTAGCGGCACAGATACGCAGTATTTT. Translation gives CASSQDGSSGTDTQYF.

The rearrangement links TRBV11-3 to TRBJ2-5, with no clear D. Germline assignment: CDR1 SGHNT and CDR2 YENEEA. This CDR3 is 16 amino acids long. The V end was cut by 1 base, the J end by 9 bases, with 21 bases between. This chain's CDR3 is CASSLGLSQALRPQYF. The CDR3 DNA reads as TGTGCCAGCAGCTTAGGTCTTTCCCAGGCCCTAAGGCCCCAGTACTTC.

V is TRBV3-1 (or the pseudogene TRBV3-2) and J is TRBJ2-7, with TRBD2 matching over 11 bases. CDR3 length equals 16 residues. V was pared by 0 bases and J by 9 bases, with 10 bases of the junction left unmatched. Germline values: CDR1 LGHDT, CDR2 YNNKEL (reference sequence). The CDR3: CASSQDRGSGRAGQYF. DNA for the CDR3: TGTGCCAGCAGCCAAGATCGCGGTAGCGGGAGGGCCGGGCAGTACTTC.

The rearrangement joins TRBV11-2 to TRBJ1-2, with TRBD1 identical over 7 bases. Trimming cost V 4 bases and J 1 base; bases outside gene matches: 9. Germline CDR1 SGHAT, CDR2 FQNNGV. The CDR3 is 16 residues long. The chain's CDR3 is CASSSGTAPLNYGYTF. In nucleotides, the CDR3 is TGTGCCAGCAGCTCCGGGACAGCGCCCCTTAACTATGGCTACACCTTC.

The DNA of the CDR3 is TGTGCCAGCAGGGCACACAGGGATAATTCACCCCTCCACTTT. It yields the protein CASRAHRDNSPLHF. The V and J genes are TRBV2 and TRBJ1-6; possibly TRBD1 for D (6 bases). The CDR3 loop spans 14 amino acids. The germline V gene has CDR1 SNHLY and CDR2 FYNNEI. V was shortened by 6 bases and J by 5 bases, with 11 bases between the two germline ends.

The gene calls are TRBV29-1 and TRBJ2-1, with D possibly TRBD2 on 6 matching bases. The CDR3 runs to 13 residues. Between the trimmed V and J ends, which lost 6 bases and 9 bases, there was a span of 18 bases. From germline, CDR1 is SQVTM and CDR2 ANQGSEA. CDR3 sequence: CSVTRVADTEQFF. The CDR3, as DNA: TGCAGCGTCACCCGGGTAGCGGACACTGAGCAGTTCTTC.

The chain is built from TRBV25-1 and TRBJ1-2; tentative D call: TRBD1 (5 bases). This CDR3 has 12 residues. V lost 5 bases to trimming and J lost 5 bases, with 9 bases between them. Looked up from germline, CDR1 is MGHDK and CDR2 is SYGVNS. In DNA form, the CDR3 reads TGTGCCAGCAGTTATACAGGATATGGCTACACCTTC. This sequence encodes CASSYTGYGYTF.

The rearrangement joins TRBV5-8 to TRBJ2-1; 13 bases align to TRBD2. Germline CDR1 is SGHTS and CDR2 is YDEGEE. Trimming cost V 3 bases and J 10 bases; bases outside gene matches: 7. The CDR3 runs 15 residues. The CDR3 nucleotides read TGTGCCAGCAGCTACACGGGACTAGCGGGACAGGAGCAGTTCTTC. Translated: CASSYTGLAGQEQFF.

The rearrangement joins TRBV30 to TRBJ2-3; the match to TRBD2 covers 12 bases. This CDR3 is built from 23 residues. With 1 base clipped from V and 0 bases from J, the junction kept 23 bases outside the gene matches. Germline assignment: CDR1 GTSNPN and CDR2 SVGIG (reference sequence). The CDR3 spells CAWSDPHRDGLAGHRPSTDTQYF. The CDR3 nucleotides are TGTGCCTGGAGTGACCCTCACAGGGACGGACTAGCGGGGCACCGACCTAGCACAGATACGCAGTATTTT.

The J gene is TRBJ2-1, the V gene TRBV10-3; 9 bases match TRBD2. The CDR3 extends over 17 amino acids. Germline V gene lookup returns CDR1 ENHRY and CDR2 SYGVKD. The V segment lost 5 bases and the J segment 6 bases; nucleotides outside the gene matches: 14. The chain's CDR3 is CAISRSGSKINTNEQFF. The DNA for the CDR3 is TGTGCCATCAGTCGTAGCGGGAGCAAGATTAACACCAATGAGCAGTTCTTC.

This clone occurred a few times. This CDR3 reads CSVENPDRGNYGYTF. The CDR3 DNA reads TGCAGCGTTGAAAATCCGGACAGGGGGAACTATGGCTACACCTTC. V is TRBV29-1 and J is TRBJ1-2, with 10 bases matching TRBD1. From germline, CDR1 is SQVTM and CDR2 ANQGSEA. The CDR3 consists of 15 residues. J was trimmed by 2 bases and V by 2 bases; bases with no gene match: 5. Drawing the rest from reference TRBV29-1 and TRBJ1-2, the complete variable domain is SAVISQKPSRDICQRGTSLTIQCQVDSQVTMMFWYRQQPGQSLTLIATANQGSEATYESGFVIDKFPISRPNLTFSTLTVSNMSPEDSSIYLCSVENPDRGNYGYTFGSGTRLTVV.

This chain connects TRBV28 to TRBJ2-7; D perhaps matches TRBD1 (6 bases). Per germline, CDR1 MDHEN and CDR2 SYDVKM. V gave up 5 bases and J gave up 0 bases, with 17 bases separating them. CDR3 length: 16 amino acids. DNA for the CDR3: TGTGCCAGCAGTCCCCCCGGACAGACGAGCTCCTACGAGCAGTACTTC. Its protein product is CASSPPGQTSSYEQYF.

The chain carries TRBV19 and TRBJ1-3; no clear D gene. Germline V lookup: CDR1 LNHDA, CDR2 SQIVND (reference sequence). CDR3 size: 12 residues. V lost 5 bases and J 4 bases, leaving 6 bases between the germline ends. The CDR3: CASSSQGNTIYF. CDR3 sequence (DNA): TGTGCCAGTAGTTCCCAAGGAAACACCATATATTTT.

V usage is TRBV5-1 and J usage is TRBJ2-3; TRBD2 aligns across 8 bases. The CDR3 spans 15 residues. The V gene end was trimmed by 0 bases and the J gene end by 4 bases; junction bases not matched to a gene: 4. From germline, CDR1 is SGHRS and CDR2 YFSETQ. The CDR3 coding sequence is TGCGCCAGCAGCTTGGCGGGAGGGCCAGCAGATACGCAGTATTTT. This gives the protein CASSLAGGPADTQYF.

This sequence joins TRBV30 and TRBJ1-2; D remains unclear. CDR3 size: 13 residues. Germline CDR1 and CDR2: GTSNPN and SVGIG (reference sequence). V lost 2 bases to trimming and J lost 5 bases, with 12 bases between them. The CDR3 DNA sequence: TGTGCCTGGAGTTTCGGCGGTAGTTATGGCTACACCTTC. It encodes CAWSFGGSYGYTF.

The chain employs TRBV19 and TRBJ1-1, with D tentatively TRBD1 (6 bases). Germline V CDR1 and CDR2: LNHDA, SQIVND (reference sequence). V was clipped by 3 bases and J by 9 bases, with 14 bases between them. There are 13 residues in the CDR3. Here the CDR3 reads CASSIRSGQQAFF. The CDR3 nucleotides read TGTGCCAGTAGTATTAGATCTGGACAGCAAGCTTTCTTT.

V and J are TRBV9 and TRBJ2-1, with TRBD2 matching over 10 bases. Germline CDR1 SGDLS, CDR2 YYNGEE. This CDR3 is 16 amino acids long. Germline trimming cut 0 bases from V and 7 bases from J; bases unmatched to any gene: 7. The CDR3 DNA follows: TGTGCCAGCAGCGTAGGGCTAGCGGGAGTGAAAAATGAGCAGTTCTTC. Its translation: CASSVGLAGVKNEQFF.